This T cell receptor (beta chain) is from a study of blood T cell repertoires in COVID-19. In the study overall: PBMCs, B-cell-depleted T cells, or T cells were the source of the cDNA or gDNA that made up the material.

Using immunoSEQ multiplex PCR, the repertoire was profiled, and TCRdb retains in-frame clones only, with some absent. The sample has almost 400,000 clones; roughly 88% are singletons. CDR1 is SEHNR, CDR2 FQNEAQ, per germline (reference sequence). Trimming cost V 1 base and J 10 bases, with 11 bases left between them. CDR3 length: 12 residues. V is TRBV7-9 and J is TRBJ2-7, with D maybe TRBD1 (5 bases). The origin of this receptor is a woman aged 30 to 39 with acute COVID-19. Sequenced: PBMCs or T cells enriched from blood (not recorded which). The chain's CDR3 is CASSLGETEQYF. The DNA for the CDR3 is TGTGCCAGCAGCTTAGGAGAGACAGAACAGTACTTC.